This T cell receptor beta chain was documented in a study of CD8 T cells in ankylosing spondylitis. Study-level points and caveats: Reportedly, matched ankylosing spondylitis synovial fluid was significantly enriched for disease-linked clones. A motif of eight or nine highly homologous TCR beta variants was seen as apparently characteristic of ankylosing spondylitis blood. Those disease-linked clones were CD8+; they were also relatively rare in peripheral blood.

On this clonotype itself: Its antigen is as yet unknown.

Quantitative barcoded 5'-RACE was used to prepare TCR beta libraries. TCRdb reprocessed the 5' RACE reads via MiXCR and lists one record per CDR3 protein. The table lists hundreds of thousands of distinct CDR3 sequences, roughly 8.6% of them singletons. This TCR derives from a male donor with ankylosing spondylitis or in good health (not recorded which). Specimen: blood, either unsorted or a sorted T cell fraction (not recorded which).

CDR3 nucleotide sequence: TGTGCCAGCAGCTACGGGACAGGGCTGTACGAGCAGTACTTC. Its translation: CASSYGTGLYEQYF. The rearrangement uses TRBV11-2 and TRBJ2-7; 9 bases agree with TRBD1. The germline gives CDR1 SGHAT, CDR2 FQNNGV. The CDR3 has 14 residues. Trimming cost V 4 bases and J 4 bases; bases outside gene matches: 5.